Below are 11 T cell receptor beta chains sequenced from a single sample in a study of T cell responses to AZD1222 COVID-19 vaccine. Libraries were prepared by immunoSEQ multiplex PCR; TCRdb keeps only in-frame clonotypes and omits some of them. The sample records some 160,000 clones, roughly 93% being singletons. The specimen comprised peripheral blood, sampled 28 days after the second AZD1222 dose. Receptors originate from an adult who received the AZD1222 COVID-19 vaccine.

The gene calls are TRBV2 and TRBJ1-1, with D unclear. The germline gives CDR1 SNHLY, CDR2 FYNNEI. There are 16 residues in the CDR3. Trimming left V 4 bases short and J 0 bases short, with 15 bases between. CDR3 amino acids: CASSASPGRMNTEAFF. The CDR3 DNA sequence: TGTGCCAGCAGTGCCTCCCCCGGGAGAATGAACACTGAAGCTTTCTTT. The complete variable domain, with remaining parts taken from reference TRBV2 and TRBJ1-1, reads EPEVTQTPSHQVTQMGQEVILRCVPISNHLYFYWYRQILGQKVEFLVSFYNNEISEKSEIFDDQFSVERPDGSNFTLKIRSTKLEDSAMYFCASSASPGRMNTEAFFGQGTRLTVV.

This chain's CDR3 is CASSQWEGERTQYF. CDR3 sequence (DNA): TGTGCCAGCAGCCAATGGGAAGGTGAGAGGACCCAGTACTTC. The chain combines TRBV3-1 (or the pseudogene TRBV3-2) with TRBJ2-5; D ambiguous. V dropped 2 bases and J dropped 7 bases, with 14 bases sitting between them. Germline loops: CDR1 LGHDT, CDR2 YNNKEL (reference sequence). The CDR3 loop spans 14 amino acids.

The CDR3 here is CASSRQEETEAFF. CDR3 coding DNA: TGTGCCAGCAGCCGACAGGAGGAGACTGAAGCTTTCTTT. The J gene is TRBJ1-1, the V gene TRBV10-3; a weak D match, TRBD1 (6 bases). CDR1 is ENHRY and CDR2 is SYGVKD in the germline V gene. Trimming cost V 10 bases and J 5 bases, with 17 bases left between them. CDR3 length: 13 amino acids.

The chain couples TRBV2 to TRBJ1-1; no clear D. Trimming left V 1 base short and J 0 bases short, with 6 bases between. This CDR3 is 14 amino acids long. Germline-derived CDR1 and CDR2 are SNHLY and FYNNEI. The CDR3 DNA follows: TGTGCCAGCAGTGAAGGACTGATGAACACTGAAGCTTTCTTT. Residues: CASSEGLMNTEAFF.

The sample holds a few counts of this clone. J is TRBJ1-1 and V is TRBV9; TRBD1 matches 9 bases. CDR1 and CDR2 from the germline V gene are SGDLS and YYNGEE. This CDR3 region has 14 residues. Unmatched junction bases numbered 7, after V lost 3 bases and J lost 7 bases. CDR3 DNA: TGTGCCAGCAGCGGCGGGACAGGGATCGGTGAAGCTTTCTTT. Protein sequence: CASSGGTGIGEAFF.

The chain uses TRBV5-1 and TRBJ1-4; maybe TRBD1 (5 bases). CDR1 is SGHRS, CDR2 YFSETQ, per germline. The CDR3 sequence is 17 residues long. V gave up 0 bases and J gave up 0 bases, with 12 bases separating them. Here the CDR3 DNA reads TGCGCCAGCAGCTTGGTCAGGGCCAAGGCAACTAATGAAAAACTGTTTTTT. Translation gives CASSLVRAKATNEKLFF.

The V call is TRBV5-1, the J call TRBJ1-1; D gene ambiguous. CDR3 length: 15 amino acids. Looked up from germline, CDR1 is SGHRS and CDR2 is YFSETQ. Trimming removed 0 bases at V and 3 bases at J, with 12 bases between. CDR3 nucleotides: TGCGCCAGCAGCTTGGAGGACGTATGGGACACTGAAGCTTTCTTT. Residues: CASSLEDVWDTEAFF.

The chain couples TRBV15 to TRBJ1-1; tentative D call: TRBD1 (6 bases). Germline V gives CDR1 LNHNV, CDR2 YYDKDF (reference sequence). This CDR3 comprises 15 residues. Deletions cut 4 bases from V and 0 bases from J, with 12 bases between. The CDR3 DNA reads TGTGCCACCAGCAAAAGACAGGCTATGAACACTGAAGCTTTCTTT. Translating gives CATSKRQAMNTEAFF.

The rearrangement joins TRBV7-9 to TRBJ2-7, with 7 bases lining up with TRBD1. Trimming took 5 bases from V and 5 from J; bases not matched to a gene: 12. Germline lookup yields CDR1 SEHNR and CDR2 FQNEAQ (reference sequence). The CDR3 totals 15 residues. The CDR3 bases are TGTGCCAGCAGCCCGGTAGACGGACAGGTCAACGAGCAGTACTTC. Translation: CASSPVDGQVNEQYF.

This clone was seen just once. This chain uses TRBV29-1 with TRBJ2-1; no reliable D call. V was pared by 5 bases and J by 3 bases, with 2 bases between. The CDR3 is 10 residues long. Germline loops: CDR1 SQVTM, CDR2 ANQGSEA. The DNA for the CDR3 is TGCAGCGTTCTCTACAATGAGCAGTTCTTC. This codes for CSVLYNEQFF.

The rearrangement uses TRBV12-3 or TRBV12-4 and TRBJ1-2, with D unclear. The V end lost 5 bases, the J end lost 5 bases, and 9 bases lay between the germline ends. This CDR3 comprises 12 residues. CDR3 sequence: CASSPAAYGYTF. The DNA for the CDR3 is TGTGCCAGCAGTCCCGCCGCATATGGCTACACCTTC.